A selection of T cell receptor beta chains follows, all from one sample in a study of blood T cell repertoires in COVID-19. The data were produced by immunoSEQ multiplex PCR, yet TCRdb's version contains in-frame clones alone and is incomplete. The data show about 140,000 clones, less than 90% seen once. Specimen: PBMCs or T cells enriched from blood (not recorded which). Receptors originate from a man in his forties or fifties with acute COVID-19. CDR3s include the opening cysteine and the closing phenylalanine or tryptophan. Each record gives: J gene, D gene, V gene, clone size, CDR3 DNA, CDR3 protein. D genes are given only for firm matches. Some rows have no size entry. The others give once, few or many, or a class for an expanded clone.

j_call: TRBJ1-1
d_call: .
v_call: TRBV7-6
clone_size: .
cdr3_nt: TGTGCCAGCAGCTTAGGGACCAGGGCTGAAGCTTTCTTT
cdr3_aa: CASSLGTRAEAFF

j_call: TRBJ2-1
d_call: TRBD2
v_call: TRBV11-3
clone_size: .
cdr3_nt: TGTGCCAGCAGCCCTGGACTAGCGGGGGGGACAATATACAATGAGCAGTTCTTC
cdr3_aa: CASSPGLAGGTIYNEQFF

j_call: TRBJ2-3
d_call: .
v_call: TRBV6-5
clone_size: .
cdr3_nt: TGTGCCAGCAGCCCCCTCAGGACAGAAACAGATACGCAGTATTTT
cdr3_aa: CASSPLRTETDTQYF

j_call: TRBJ2-7
d_call: .
v_call: TRBV4-3
clone_size: .
cdr3_nt: TGCGCCAGCAGTCTTGACAGGAACTACGAGCAGTACTTC
cdr3_aa: CASSLDRNYEQYF

j_call: TRBJ1-1
d_call: .
v_call: TRBV29-1
clone_size: .
cdr3_nt: TGCAGCGTCTTACCGGGTTCCTGGAACACTGAAGCTTTCTTT
cdr3_aa: CSVLPGSWNTEAFF

j_call: TRBJ1-2
d_call: .
v_call: TRBV20-1
clone_size: .
cdr3_nt: TGCAGTGCTAGTCATAGGGGGTTCGGGGGCTACACCTTC
cdr3_aa: CSASHRGFGGYTF

j_call: TRBJ2-1
d_call: TRBD2
v_call: TRBV5-4
clone_size: .
cdr3_nt: TGTGCCAGCACCTCATCACGTGGACTAGCGGTTGACAATGAGCAGTTCTTC
cdr3_aa: CASTSSRGLAVDNEQFF

j_call: TRBJ2-2
d_call: .
v_call: TRBV5-1
clone_size: .
cdr3_nt: TGCGCCAGCGGAGCCTATTACACCGACACCGGGGAGCTGTTTTTT
cdr3_aa: CASGAYYTDTGELFF

j_call: TRBJ2-7
d_call: TRBD1
v_call: TRBV9
clone_size: .
cdr3_nt: TGTGCCAGCAGCGTAGGATGGGACAGTGCCTACGAGCAGTACTTC
cdr3_aa: CASSVGWDSAYEQYF

j_call: TRBJ1-3
d_call: .
v_call: TRBV3-1/TRBV3-2
clone_size: .
cdr3_nt: TGTGCCAGCAGCCAAGATCGGGTTGAAAACTCTGGAAACACCATATATTTT
cdr3_aa: CASSQDRVENSGNTIYF

j_call: TRBJ1-1
d_call: .
v_call: TRBV28
clone_size: .
cdr3_nt: TGTGCCAGCAGTTCCCGGACATCTGAAGCTTTCTTT
cdr3_aa: CASSSRTSEAFF

j_call: TRBJ1-4
d_call: .
v_call: TRBV5-6
clone_size: .
cdr3_nt: TGTGCCAGCAGCTTGGTTTTGGGCGGAGGAGCACCTAATGAAAAACTGTTTTTT
cdr3_aa: CASSLVLGGGAPNEKLFF

j_call: TRBJ1-5
d_call: .
v_call: TRBV6-5
clone_size: few
cdr3_nt: TGTGCCAGCTTGGTGAGGGAATGGAGCAATCAGCCCCAGCATTTT
cdr3_aa: CASLVREWSNQPQHF

j_call: TRBJ1-1
d_call: .
v_call: TRBV6-5
clone_size: .
cdr3_nt: TGTGCCAGCAGCTTGACAGTAGGGTACACTGAAGCTTTCTTT
cdr3_aa: CASSLTVGYTEAFF

j_call: TRBJ2-2
d_call: TRBD1
v_call: TRBV5-6
clone_size: .
cdr3_nt: TGTGCCAGCAGCCCCACAGGGGGCAGCGGGGAGCTGTTTTTT
cdr3_aa: CASSPTGGSGELFF

j_call: TRBJ2-1
d_call: .
v_call: TRBV5-1
clone_size: few
cdr3_nt: TGCGCCAGCAGCTCAGGGGGGTCCTACAATGAGCAGTTCTTC
cdr3_aa: CASSSGGSYNEQFF

j_call: TRBJ1-5
d_call: .
v_call: TRBV21-1
clone_size: .
cdr3_nt: TGTGCCAGCAAGGAGGACAGGGTTAGCAATCAGCCCCAGCATTTT
cdr3_aa: CASKEDRVSNQPQHF

j_call: TRBJ2-3
d_call: TRBD2
v_call: TRBV13
clone_size: .
cdr3_nt: TGTGCCAGCAGCAAATACGCGGCGGGAGGGCCAGGAGATACGCAGTATTTT
cdr3_aa: CASSKYAAGGPGDTQYF

j_call: TRBJ2-7
d_call: .
v_call: TRBV27
clone_size: few
cdr3_nt: TGTGCCAGCAGTTTAGGCGCGGGGGCCTCCTACGAGCAGTACTTC
cdr3_aa: CASSLGAGASYEQYF

j_call: TRBJ2-2
d_call: TRBD2
v_call: TRBV7-9
clone_size: .
cdr3_nt: TGTGCCAGCGAGCTTACTTCGGGGGGGCCTAACACCGGGGAGCTGTTTTTT
cdr3_aa: CASELTSGGPNTGELFF

j_call: TRBJ2-5
d_call: .
v_call: TRBV27
clone_size: .
cdr3_nt: TGTGCCAGCAGTTTAACAGGGCCCGAGGAGACCCAGTACTTC
cdr3_aa: CASSLTGPEETQYF

j_call: TRBJ2-1
d_call: .
v_call: TRBV10-3
clone_size: few
cdr3_nt: TGTGCCATCAGTCGAAGAGCTCGCTCCTACAATGAGCAGTTCTTC
cdr3_aa: CAISRRARSYNEQFF

j_call: TRBJ2-7
d_call: TRBD1
v_call: TRBV27
clone_size: .
cdr3_nt: TGTGCCACCCGGGACAGTGCCTACGAGCAGTACTTC
cdr3_aa: CATRDSAYEQYF

j_call: TRBJ2-5
d_call: .
v_call: TRBV7-8
clone_size: .
cdr3_nt: TGTGCCAGCAGCTTAAGGGACACCCATCGCGAGACCCAGTACTTC
cdr3_aa: CASSLRDTHRETQYF

j_call: TRBJ1-1
d_call: .
v_call: TRBV19
clone_size: .
cdr3_nt: TGTGCCAGTAGTCTGGGGGGTAGTGGTGGCACTGAAGCTTTCTTT
cdr3_aa: CASSLGGSGGTEAFF

j_call: TRBJ1-3
d_call: .
v_call: TRBV6-5
clone_size: .
cdr3_nt: TGTGCCAGCAGGGGCCAGAGCTCTGGAAACACCATATATTTT
cdr3_aa: CASRGQSSGNTIYF

j_call: TRBJ2-6
d_call: .
v_call: TRBV5-1
clone_size: .
cdr3_nt: TGCGCCAGCAGCTTTACAGGGAGAGCGAATGGGGCCAACGTCCTGACTTTC
cdr3_aa: CASSFTGRANGANVLTF